A selection of T cell receptor beta chains follows, all from one sample in a study of T cells in Graves' hyperthyroidism and ophthalmopathy. TCRdb processed the multiplex PCR reads anew with MiXCR; each CDR3 protein has one entry. Among 650,000 to 750,000 distinct CDR3 sequences listed, 12% to 15% were seen once. Sequenced sample: blood. The receptor set was obtained from a young woman with Graves' hyperthyroidism. Each CDR3 is given with its conserved first and last residue. Each record gives: D gene, J gene, clone size, V gene, CDR3 DNA, CDR3 protein. The D gene is left open where the match is weak. Only some rows state a clone size, as once, few, many or a class for expanded clones.

d_gene: NA; j_gene: TRBJ1-1; abundance: few; v_gene: TRBV7-9; CDR3nt: TGTGCCAGCAGCTTAATCCCTGAAGCTTTCTTT; CDR3aa: CASSLIPEAFF
d_gene: NA; j_gene: TRBJ2-1; abundance: many; v_gene: TRBV2; CDR3nt: TGTGCCAGCAGTGAAGGTGAGGCTAGCTGGGACTACAATGAGCAGTTCTTC; CDR3aa: CASSEGEASWDYNEQFF
d_gene: NA; j_gene: TRBJ1-4; abundance: many; v_gene: TRBV29-1; CDR3nt: TGCAGCGCTCAGGGGAGGCATGCAACTAATGAAAAACTGTTTTTT; CDR3aa: CSAQGRHATNEKLFF
d_gene: TRBD2; j_gene: TRBJ2-1; abundance: many; v_gene: TRBV28; CDR3nt: TGTGCCAGCAGTTCTCTAGCGGGAGGCCGCGGGTTGGAATACAATGAGCAGTTCTTC; CDR3aa: CASSSLAGGRGLEYNEQFF
d_gene: NA; j_gene: TRBJ2-7; abundance: few; v_gene: TRBV11-2; CDR3nt: TGTGCCAGCAGCCCCAGTGTCGGCAGGAGAATGACTACGACCTACGAGCAGTACTTC; CDR3aa: CASSPSVGRRMTTTYEQYF
d_gene: TRBD1; j_gene: TRBJ2-3; abundance: few; v_gene: TRBV11-2; CDR3nt: TGTGCCAGCAGCTTGGACAGGCGCACAGATACGCAGTATTTT; CDR3aa: CASSLDRRTDTQYF
d_gene: TRBD2; j_gene: TRBJ2-5; abundance: many; v_gene: TRBV10-1; CDR3nt: TGCGCCAGCCGGGACCGGCTGGGCCTGGGACTAACTCAAGAGACCCAGTACTTC; CDR3aa: CASRDRLGLGLTQETQYF
d_gene: NA; j_gene: TRBJ2-7; abundance: many; v_gene: TRBV15; CDR3nt: TGTGCCACCAGCAGAGATCGGACATCGGAGCAGTACTTC; CDR3aa: CATSRDRTSEQYF
d_gene: NA; j_gene: TRBJ2-1; abundance: few; v_gene: TRBV7-9; CDR3nt: TGTGCCAGCAGCCCGGACTCCCGGGGAAGCGGACAGCAGCAGTTCTTC; CDR3aa: CASSPDSRGSGQQQFF
d_gene: NA; j_gene: TRBJ1-5; abundance: many; v_gene: TRBV2; CDR3nt: TGTGCCAGCAGACAGGCCGATCAGCCCCAGCATTTT; CDR3aa: CASRQADQPQHF
d_gene: NA; j_gene: TRBJ2-1; abundance: many; v_gene: TRBV29-1; CDR3nt: TGCAGCGTTGTTGGCAGCTCCTACAATGAGCAGTTCTTC; CDR3aa: CSVVGSSYNEQFF
d_gene: TRBD1; j_gene: TRBJ2-7; abundance: few; v_gene: TRBV12-3/TRBV12-4; CDR3nt: TGTGCCAGCAGTTTAGGCGGGACAGGGGTCTACGAGCAGTACTTC; CDR3aa: CASSLGGTGVYEQYF
d_gene: NA; j_gene: TRBJ2-7; abundance: NA; v_gene: TRBV20-1; CDR3nt: TGCAGTGCTAGTACACGTCCCTTGGCGTACGAGCAGTACTTC; CDR3aa: CSASTRPLAYEQYF
d_gene: NA; j_gene: TRBJ1-5; abundance: few; v_gene: TRBV19; CDR3nt: TGTGCCAGTAGGAGCTCAGGGTTTATCGCACAGCCCCAGCATTTT; CDR3aa: CASRSSGFIAQPQHF
d_gene: NA; j_gene: TRBJ2-1; abundance: many; v_gene: TRBV30; CDR3nt: TGTGCCTGGAGTGTAACCCGGGGGCAGTTCTTC; CDR3aa: CAWSVTRGQFF
d_gene: TRBD1; j_gene: TRBJ2-1; abundance: NA; v_gene: TRBV30; CDR3nt: TGTGCCTGGAGTCCACAATTTTCCGGGACAGGGATTTTGGACCACCTTTCCAATGAGCAGTTCTTC; CDR3aa: CAWSPQFSGTGILDHLSNEQFF
d_gene: TRBD2; j_gene: TRBJ2-2; abundance: NA; v_gene: TRBV24-1; CDR3nt: TGTGCCACCAGTGATTTCGAGGCTAGCGGGGGGTACGGGGAGCTGTTTTTT; CDR3aa: CATSDFEASGGYGELFF
d_gene: TRBD1; j_gene: TRBJ2-5; abundance: many; v_gene: TRBV11-2; CDR3nt: TGTGCCAGCAGCTTTCGGACAGGGAAAGAGACCCAGTACTTC; CDR3aa: CASSFRTGKETQYF
d_gene: TRBD1; j_gene: TRBJ1-6; abundance: few; v_gene: TRBV6-1; CDR3nt: TGTGCCAGCAGTGAAGCGGCCCCGGGACAGGGGCCTAATTCACCCCTCCACTTT; CDR3aa: CASSEAAPGQGPNSPLHF
d_gene: NA; j_gene: TRBJ1-5; abundance: many; v_gene: TRBV18; CDR3nt: TGTGCCAGCTCACCGAACGCGGGGAGGAATCAGCCCCAGCATTTT; CDR3aa: CASSPNAGRNQPQHF
d_gene: NA; j_gene: TRBJ1-1; abundance: NA; v_gene: TRBV13; CDR3nt: TGTGCCAGCAGCCCCCGCGTTGTGGGTGAAGCTTTCTTT; CDR3aa: CASSPRVVGEAFF
d_gene: TRBD1; j_gene: TRBJ2-7; abundance: many; v_gene: TRBV28; CDR3nt: TGTGCCAGCATTAACCCGGGACAGGCGCCCTACGAGCAGTACTTC; CDR3aa: CASINPGQAPYEQYF
d_gene: NA; j_gene: TRBJ2-5; abundance: NA; v_gene: TRBV7-9; CDR3nt: TGTGCCAGCAGCTTAGCAAATCGGGGTCCCATCCTGTACCAAGAGACCCAGTACTTC; CDR3aa: CASSLANRGPILYQETQYF
d_gene: NA; j_gene: TRBJ1-1; abundance: many; v_gene: TRBV3-1; CDR3nt: TGTGCCAGCAGCCAAGATGGGGGCACTGAAGCTTTCTTT; CDR3aa: CASSQDGGTEAFF
d_gene: TRBD1; j_gene: TRBJ2-1; abundance: NA; v_gene: TRBV7-2; CDR3nt: TGTGCCAGCAGCTTAGGCGGACCCCGGGACAGGGGTAGCGAGCAGTTCTTC; CDR3aa: CASSLGGPRDRGSEQFF
d_gene: NA; j_gene: TRBJ1-2; abundance: many; v_gene: TRBV11-3; CDR3nt: TGTGCCAGCAGTCCCGGGGCAGGGGACGCTAACTATGGCTACACCTTC; CDR3aa: CASSPGAGDANYGYTF
d_gene: NA; j_gene: TRBJ2-7; abundance: few; v_gene: TRBV5-1; CDR3nt: TGCGCCAGCAGCCCGCAGGGGACTGGTGAGCAGTACTTC; CDR3aa: CASSPQGTGEQYF
d_gene: NA; j_gene: TRBJ1-1; abundance: NA; v_gene: TRBV19; CDR3nt: TGTGCCAGTAGCACCGAGGGGGGGCCACCCGCTGAAGCTTTCTTT; CDR3aa: CASSTEGGPPAEAFF
d_gene: TRBD1; j_gene: TRBJ1-6; abundance: NA; v_gene: TRBV13; CDR3nt: TGTGCCAGCAGCTTAGGCAAAGGGACAGGGTGGTCACCCCTCCACTTT; CDR3aa: CASSLGKGTGWSPLHF
d_gene: NA; j_gene: TRBJ2-3; abundance: few; v_gene: TRBV7-7; CDR3nt: TGTGCCAGCAGCCCCGAACCGGGACCGCCGAGGGATACGCAGTATTTT; CDR3aa: CASSPEPGPPRDTQYF
d_gene: TRBD1; j_gene: TRBJ2-1; abundance: many; v_gene: TRBV28; CDR3nt: TGTGCCAGCAGTAGCTATCAGGGGGTCTCCTACAATGAGCAGTTCTTC; CDR3aa: CASSSYQGVSYNEQFF
d_gene: NA; j_gene: TRBJ1-2; abundance: many; v_gene: TRBV28; CDR3nt: TGTGCCAGCAGTTTATACCAAGACGGAGCTAACTATGGCTACACCTTC; CDR3aa: CASSLYQDGANYGYTF
d_gene: NA; j_gene: TRBJ2-7; abundance: many; v_gene: TRBV28; CDR3nt: TGTGCCAGCAGTCCAACACACTACTACGAGCAGTACTTC; CDR3aa: CASSPTHYYEQYF
d_gene: TRBD1; j_gene: TRBJ2-1; abundance: many; v_gene: TRBV11-1; CDR3nt: TGTGCCAGCAGCTTATCCCGGACAGGAGGTGAGCAGTTCTTC; CDR3aa: CASSLSRTGGEQFF
d_gene: NA; j_gene: TRBJ1-6; abundance: many; v_gene: TRBV12-3/TRBV12-4; CDR3nt: TGTGCCAGCCCTCTGGGGGCACCCCTCCACTTT; CDR3aa: CASPLGAPLHF
d_gene: TRBD1; j_gene: TRBJ1-2; abundance: few; v_gene: TRBV20-1; CDR3nt: TGCAAAGGAGACAGGGGGGACTATGGCTACACCTTC; CDR3aa: CKGDRGDYGYTF
d_gene: TRBD2; j_gene: TRBJ2-3; abundance: many; v_gene: TRBV10-3; CDR3nt: TGTGCCATCAGTGAGGCGAATGGCCGGCGGGAGTTGGGCACAGATACGCAGTATTTT; CDR3aa: CAISEANGRRELGTDTQYF
d_gene: NA; j_gene: TRBJ2-7; abundance: many; v_gene: TRBV2; CDR3nt: TGTGCCAGCAGTGGTGAAGAGTGGGCGGGGACGTACTCCTACGAGCAGTACTTC; CDR3aa: CASSGEEWAGTYSYEQYF
d_gene: TRBD2; j_gene: TRBJ2-1; abundance: NA; v_gene: TRBV28; CDR3nt: TGTGCCAGCAGTTTCGGGGGGAATGGGGACAATGAGCAGTTCTTC; CDR3aa: CASSFGGNGDNEQFF
d_gene: NA; j_gene: TRBJ1-3; abundance: NA; v_gene: TRBV6-1; CDR3nt: TGTGCCAGCAGTGCGTTCGTTGACTTCTCTGGAAACACCATATATTTT; CDR3aa: CASSAFVDFSGNTIYF
d_gene: NA; j_gene: TRBJ2-2; abundance: NA; v_gene: TRBV11-2; CDR3nt: TGTGCCAGCAGATACGGGCGGAAGAACGCCGGGGAGCTGTTTTTT; CDR3aa: CASRYGRKNAGELFF
d_gene: NA; j_gene: TRBJ2-1; abundance: many; v_gene: TRBV25-1; CDR3nt: TGTGCCAGCAGTGAAGCAGGGGTTTACAATGAGCAGTTCTTC; CDR3aa: CASSEAGVYNEQFF